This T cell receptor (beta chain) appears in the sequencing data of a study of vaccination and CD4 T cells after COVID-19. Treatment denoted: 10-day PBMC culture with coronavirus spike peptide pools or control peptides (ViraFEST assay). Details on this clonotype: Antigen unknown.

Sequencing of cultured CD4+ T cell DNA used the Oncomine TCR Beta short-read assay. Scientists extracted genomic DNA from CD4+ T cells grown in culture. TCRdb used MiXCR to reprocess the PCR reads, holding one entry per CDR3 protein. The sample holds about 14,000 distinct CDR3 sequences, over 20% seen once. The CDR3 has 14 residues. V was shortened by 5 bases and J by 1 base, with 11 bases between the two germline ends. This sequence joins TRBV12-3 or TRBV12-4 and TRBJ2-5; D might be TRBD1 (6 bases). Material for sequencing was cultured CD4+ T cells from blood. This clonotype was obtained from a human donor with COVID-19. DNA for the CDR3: TGTGCCAGCAGTCGTGGACAGCCCCAAGAGACCCAGTACTTC. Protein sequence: CASSRGQPQETQYF.